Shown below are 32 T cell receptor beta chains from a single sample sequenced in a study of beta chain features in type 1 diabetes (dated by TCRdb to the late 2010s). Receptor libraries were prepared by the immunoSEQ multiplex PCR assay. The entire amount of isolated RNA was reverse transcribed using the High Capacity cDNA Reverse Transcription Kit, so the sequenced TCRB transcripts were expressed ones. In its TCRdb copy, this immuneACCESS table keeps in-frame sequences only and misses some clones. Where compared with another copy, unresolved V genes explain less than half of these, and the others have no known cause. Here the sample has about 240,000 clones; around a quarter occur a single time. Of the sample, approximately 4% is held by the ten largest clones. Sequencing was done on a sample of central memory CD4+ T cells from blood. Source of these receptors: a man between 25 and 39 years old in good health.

The CDR3 sequence is CASSQLGTPNTGELFF. The CDR3 region has the DNA TGTGCCAGCAGCCAACTTGGGACTCCGAACACCGGGGAGCTGTTTTTT. The V gene is TRBV7-8, the J gene TRBJ2-2, with a possible D match to TRBD2 (6 bases). CDR3 length: 16 amino acids. Between the trimmed V and J ends, which lost 5 bases and 0 bases, there was a span of 13 bases. Germline-derived CDR1 and CDR2 are SGHVS and FQNEAQ.

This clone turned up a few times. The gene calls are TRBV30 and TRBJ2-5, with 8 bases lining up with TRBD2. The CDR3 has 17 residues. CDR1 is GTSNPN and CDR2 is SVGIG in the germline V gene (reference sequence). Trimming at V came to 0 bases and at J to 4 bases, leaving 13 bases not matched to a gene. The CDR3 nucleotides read TGTGCCTGGAGTGTTGGGCGGAGTAGCGGGACCCCAGAGACCCAGTACTTC. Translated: CAWSVGRSSGTPETQYF.

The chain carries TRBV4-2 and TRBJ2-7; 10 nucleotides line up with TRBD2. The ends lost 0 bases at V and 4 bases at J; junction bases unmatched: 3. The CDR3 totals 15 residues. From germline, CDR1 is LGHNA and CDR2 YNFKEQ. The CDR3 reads CASSQDASGGYEQYF. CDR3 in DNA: TGTGCCAGCAGCCAAGATGCTAGCGGGGGATACGAGCAGTACTTC.

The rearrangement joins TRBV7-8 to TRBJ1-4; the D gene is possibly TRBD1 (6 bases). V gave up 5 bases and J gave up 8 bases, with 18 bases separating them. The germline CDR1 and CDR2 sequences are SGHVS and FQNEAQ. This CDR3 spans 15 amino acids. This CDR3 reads CASSRRTAPGEKLFF. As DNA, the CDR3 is TGTGCCAGCAGCCGGAGGACAGCCCCGGGGGAAAAACTGTTTTTT. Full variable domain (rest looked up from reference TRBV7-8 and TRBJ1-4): GAGVSQSPRYKVAKRGQDVALRCDPISGHVSLFWYQQALGQGPEFLTYFQNEAQLDKSGLPSDRFFAERPEGSVSTLKIQRTQQEDSAVYLCASSRRTAPGEKLFFGSGTQLSVL.

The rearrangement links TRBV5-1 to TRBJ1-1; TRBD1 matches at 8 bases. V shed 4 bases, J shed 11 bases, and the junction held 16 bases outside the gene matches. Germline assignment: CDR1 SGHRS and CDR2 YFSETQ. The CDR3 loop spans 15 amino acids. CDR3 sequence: CASSPAGDRPPYAFF. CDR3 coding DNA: TGCGCCAGCAGCCCGGCAGGGGACAGGCCCCCTTATGCTTTCTTT. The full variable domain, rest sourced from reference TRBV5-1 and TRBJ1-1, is KAGVTQTPRYLIKTRGQQVTLSCSPISGHRSVSWYQQTPGQGLQFLFEYFSETQRNKGNFPGRFSGRQFSNSRSEMNVSTLELGDSALYLCASSPAGDRPPYAFFGQGTRLTVV.

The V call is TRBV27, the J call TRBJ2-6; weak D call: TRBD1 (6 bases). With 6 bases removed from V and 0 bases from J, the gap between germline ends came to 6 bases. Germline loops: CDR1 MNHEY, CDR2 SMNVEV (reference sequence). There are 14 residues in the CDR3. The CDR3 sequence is CASSRGSGANVLTF. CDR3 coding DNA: TGTGCCAGCAGCAGGGGCTCTGGGGCCAACGTCCTGACTTTC.

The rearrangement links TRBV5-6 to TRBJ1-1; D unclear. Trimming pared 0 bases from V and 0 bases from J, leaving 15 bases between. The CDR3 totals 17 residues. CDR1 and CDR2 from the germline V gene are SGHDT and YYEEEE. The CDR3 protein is CASSLEGGSGMNTEAFF. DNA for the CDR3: TGTGCCAGCAGCTTGGAAGGAGGGAGTGGGATGAACACTGAAGCTTTCTTT.

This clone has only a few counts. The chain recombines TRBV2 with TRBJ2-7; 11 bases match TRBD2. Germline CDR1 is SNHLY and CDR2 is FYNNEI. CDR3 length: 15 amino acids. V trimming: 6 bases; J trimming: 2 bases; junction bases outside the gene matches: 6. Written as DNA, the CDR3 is TGTGCCAGCAGCGAGACTAGCGGGATCCCCTACGAGCAGTACTTC. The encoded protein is CASSETSGIPYEQYF.

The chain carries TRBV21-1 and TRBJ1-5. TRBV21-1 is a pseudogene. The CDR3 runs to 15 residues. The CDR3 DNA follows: TGTGCCAGCAGCAAAGAGGAGGGAGGGGCCCAGCCCCAGCATTTT. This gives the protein CASSKEEGGAQPQHF.

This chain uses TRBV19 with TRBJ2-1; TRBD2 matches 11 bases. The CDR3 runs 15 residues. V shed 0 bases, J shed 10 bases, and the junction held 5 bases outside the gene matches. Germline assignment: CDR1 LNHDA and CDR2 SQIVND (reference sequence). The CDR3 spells CASSIELAGDLEQFF. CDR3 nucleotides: TGTGCCAGTAGTATAGAACTAGCGGGAGACTTGGAGCAGTTCTTC.

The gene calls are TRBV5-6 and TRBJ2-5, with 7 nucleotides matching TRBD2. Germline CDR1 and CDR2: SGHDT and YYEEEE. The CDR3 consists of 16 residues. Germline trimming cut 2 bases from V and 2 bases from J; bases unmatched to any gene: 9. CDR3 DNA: TGTGCCAGCAGCTTTATGGCTAGCGGCATACAAGAGACCCAGTACTTC. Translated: CASSFMASGIQETQYF.

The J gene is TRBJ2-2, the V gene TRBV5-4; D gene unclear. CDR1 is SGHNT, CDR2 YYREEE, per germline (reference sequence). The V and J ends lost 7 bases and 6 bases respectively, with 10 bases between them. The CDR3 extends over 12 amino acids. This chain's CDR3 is CASSRGPGELFF. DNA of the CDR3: TGTGCCAGCTCCCGTGGGCCCGGGGAGCTGTTTTTT.

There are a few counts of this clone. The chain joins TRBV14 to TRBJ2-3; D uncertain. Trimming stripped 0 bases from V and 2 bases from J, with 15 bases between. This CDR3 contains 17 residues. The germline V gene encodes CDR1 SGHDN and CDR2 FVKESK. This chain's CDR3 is CASSQDARLSYTDTQYF. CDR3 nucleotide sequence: TGTGCCAGCAGCCAAGATGCACGTCTTTCTTACACAGATACGCAGTATTTT. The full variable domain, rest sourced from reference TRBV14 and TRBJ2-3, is EAGVTQFPSHSVIEKGQTVTLRCDPISGHDNLYWYRRVMGKEIKFLLHFVKESKQDESGMPNNRFLAERTGGTYSTLKVQPAELEDSGVYFCASSQDARLSYTDTQYFGPGTRLTVL.

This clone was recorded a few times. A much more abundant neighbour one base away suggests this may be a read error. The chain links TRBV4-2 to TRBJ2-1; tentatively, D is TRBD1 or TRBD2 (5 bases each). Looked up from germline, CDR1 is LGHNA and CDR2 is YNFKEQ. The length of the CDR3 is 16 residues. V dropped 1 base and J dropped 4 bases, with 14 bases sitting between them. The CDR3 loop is CASSQVAGTQYNEQFF. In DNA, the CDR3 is TGTGCCAGCAGCCAAGTTGCCGGGACGCAATACAATGAGCAGTTCTTC.

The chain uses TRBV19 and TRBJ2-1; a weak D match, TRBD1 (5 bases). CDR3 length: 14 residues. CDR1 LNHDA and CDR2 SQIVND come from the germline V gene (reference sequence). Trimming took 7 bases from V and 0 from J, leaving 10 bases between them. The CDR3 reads CASTKDSSYNEQFF. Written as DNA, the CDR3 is TGTGCCAGTACGAAAGACAGCTCCTACAATGAGCAGTTCTTC.

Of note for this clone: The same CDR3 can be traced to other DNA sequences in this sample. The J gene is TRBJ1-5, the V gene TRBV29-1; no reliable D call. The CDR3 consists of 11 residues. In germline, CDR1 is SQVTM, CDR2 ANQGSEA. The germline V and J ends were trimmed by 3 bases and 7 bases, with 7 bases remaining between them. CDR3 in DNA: TGCAGCGTTGACAGTGGGCAGCCCCAGCATTTT. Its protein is CSVDSGQPQHF. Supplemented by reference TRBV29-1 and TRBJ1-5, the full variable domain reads SAVISQKPSRDICQRGTSLTIQCQVDSQVTMMFWYRQQPGQSLTLIATANQGSEATYESGFVIDKFPISRPNLTFSTLTVSNMSPEDSSIYLCSVDSGQPQHFGDGTRLSIL.

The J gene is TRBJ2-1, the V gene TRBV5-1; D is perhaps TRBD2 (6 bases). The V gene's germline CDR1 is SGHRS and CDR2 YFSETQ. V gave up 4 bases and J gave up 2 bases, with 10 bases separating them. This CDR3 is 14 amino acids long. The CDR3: CASSIPGAYNEQFF. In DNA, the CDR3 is TGCGCCAGCAGCATACCGGGGGCCTACAATGAGCAGTTCTTC.

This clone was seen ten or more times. Written as DNA, the CDR3 is TGTGCCAGCAGCTTGGGACAGGGATACCACGAGCAGTACTTC. Its protein is CASSLGQGYHEQYF. The chain links TRBV7-2 to TRBJ2-7; 9 bases agree with TRBD1. The V gene end was trimmed by 3 bases and the J gene end by 5 bases; junction bases not matched to a gene: 5. The CDR3 has 14 residues. Germline CDR1 and CDR2: SGHTA and FQGNSA.

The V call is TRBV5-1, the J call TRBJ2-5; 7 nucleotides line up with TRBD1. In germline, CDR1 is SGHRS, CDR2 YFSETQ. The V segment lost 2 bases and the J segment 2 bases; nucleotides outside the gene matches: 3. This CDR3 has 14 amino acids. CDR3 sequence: CASSLSGQQETQYF. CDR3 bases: TGCGCCAGCAGCTTATCGGGACAGCAAGAGACCCAGTACTTC.

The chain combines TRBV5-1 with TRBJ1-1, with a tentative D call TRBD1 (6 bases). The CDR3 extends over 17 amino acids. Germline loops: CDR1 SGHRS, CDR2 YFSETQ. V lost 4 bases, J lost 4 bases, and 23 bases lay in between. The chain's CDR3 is CASSVYRAPPTGTEAFF. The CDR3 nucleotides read TGCGCCAGCAGCGTCTACAGGGCCCCCCCGACGGGCACTGAAGCTTTCTTT.

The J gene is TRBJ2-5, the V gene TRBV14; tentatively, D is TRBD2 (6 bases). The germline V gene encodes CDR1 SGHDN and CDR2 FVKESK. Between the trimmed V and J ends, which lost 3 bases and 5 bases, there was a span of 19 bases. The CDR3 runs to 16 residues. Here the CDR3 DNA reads TGTGCCAGCAGCCAGGATGGCGGGACCGGAGGGGAGACCCAGTACTTC. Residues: CASSQDGGTGGETQYF.

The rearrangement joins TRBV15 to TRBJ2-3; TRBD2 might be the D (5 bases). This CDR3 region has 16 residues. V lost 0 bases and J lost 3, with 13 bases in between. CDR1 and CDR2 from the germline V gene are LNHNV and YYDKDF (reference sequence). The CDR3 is CATSRDSGPWTDTQYF. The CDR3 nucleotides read TGTGCCACCAGCAGAGACAGCGGACCCTGGACAGATACGCAGTATTTT.

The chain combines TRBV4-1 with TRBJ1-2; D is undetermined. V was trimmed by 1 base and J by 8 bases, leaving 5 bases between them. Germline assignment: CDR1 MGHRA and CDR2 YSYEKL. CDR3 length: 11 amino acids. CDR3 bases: TGCGCCAGCAGCCAAGGGGAAGGCTACACCTTC. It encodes CASSQGEGYTF.

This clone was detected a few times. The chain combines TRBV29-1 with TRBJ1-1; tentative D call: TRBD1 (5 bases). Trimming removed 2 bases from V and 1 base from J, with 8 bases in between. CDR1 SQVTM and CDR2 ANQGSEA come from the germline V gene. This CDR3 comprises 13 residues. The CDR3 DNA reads TGCAGCGTTGAATCGGGGCGGAACACTGAAGCTTTCTTT. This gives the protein CSVESGRNTEAFF.

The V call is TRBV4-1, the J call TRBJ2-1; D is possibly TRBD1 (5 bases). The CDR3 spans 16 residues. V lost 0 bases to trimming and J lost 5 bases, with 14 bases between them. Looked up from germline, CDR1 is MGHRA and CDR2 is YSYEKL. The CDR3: CASSQEGWGSHNEQFF. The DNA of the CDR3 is TGCGCCAGCAGCCAAGAGGGCTGGGGCTCACACAATGAGCAGTTCTTC.

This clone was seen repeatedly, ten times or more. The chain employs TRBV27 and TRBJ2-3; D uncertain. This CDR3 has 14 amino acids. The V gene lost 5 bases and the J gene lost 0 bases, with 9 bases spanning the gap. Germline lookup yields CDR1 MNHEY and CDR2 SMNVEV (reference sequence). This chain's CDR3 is CASSLRFSTDTQYF. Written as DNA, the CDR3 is TGTGCCAGCAGTCTCCGCTTCAGCACAGATACGCAGTATTTT.

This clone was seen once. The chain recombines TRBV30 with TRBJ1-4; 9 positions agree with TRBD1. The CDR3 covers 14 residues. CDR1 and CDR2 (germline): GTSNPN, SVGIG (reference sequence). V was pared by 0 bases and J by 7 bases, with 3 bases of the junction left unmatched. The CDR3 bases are TGTGCCTGGAGTGTAAGGACAGGGGTTGAAAAACTGTTTTTT. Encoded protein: CAWSVRTGVEKLFF.

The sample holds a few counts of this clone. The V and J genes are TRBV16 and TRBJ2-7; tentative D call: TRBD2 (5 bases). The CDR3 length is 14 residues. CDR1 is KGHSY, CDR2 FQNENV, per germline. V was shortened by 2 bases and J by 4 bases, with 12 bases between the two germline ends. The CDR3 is CASSQRSSPYEQYF. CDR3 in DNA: TGTGCCAGCAGCCAAAGGTCTAGCCCTTACGAGCAGTACTTC.

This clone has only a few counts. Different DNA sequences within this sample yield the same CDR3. This chain's CDR3 is CASSLSGRGETQYF. The CDR3 bases are TGTGCCAGCAGCTTAAGCGGGAGAGGAGAGACCCAGTACTTC. The chain is built from TRBV7-2 and TRBJ2-5; 8 positions match TRBD2. Germline lookup yields CDR1 SGHTA and CDR2 FQGNSA. J gave up 4 bases and V 2 bases, and 3 bases lay outside the gene matches. The CDR3 length is 14 residues.

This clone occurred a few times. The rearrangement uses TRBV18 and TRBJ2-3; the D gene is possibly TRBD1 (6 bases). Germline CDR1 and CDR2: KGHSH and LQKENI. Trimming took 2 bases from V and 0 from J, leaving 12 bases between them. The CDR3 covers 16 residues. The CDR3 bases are TGTGCCAGCTCACCATTCGGGACAACTAGCACAGATACGCAGTATTTT. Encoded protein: CASSPFGTTSTDTQYF. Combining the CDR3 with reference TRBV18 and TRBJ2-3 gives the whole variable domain NAGVMQNPRHLVRRRGQEARLRCSPMKGHSHVYWYRQLPEEGLKFMVYLQKENIIDESGMPKERFSAEFPKEGPSILRIQQVVRGDSAAYFCASSPFGTTSTDTQYFGPGTRLTVL.

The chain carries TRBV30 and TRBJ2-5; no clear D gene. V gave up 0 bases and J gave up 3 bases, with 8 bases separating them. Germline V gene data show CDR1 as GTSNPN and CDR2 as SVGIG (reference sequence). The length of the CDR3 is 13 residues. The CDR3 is CAWSVERKETQYF. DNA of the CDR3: TGTGCCTGGAGTGTGGAAAGAAAAGAGACCCAGTACTTC.

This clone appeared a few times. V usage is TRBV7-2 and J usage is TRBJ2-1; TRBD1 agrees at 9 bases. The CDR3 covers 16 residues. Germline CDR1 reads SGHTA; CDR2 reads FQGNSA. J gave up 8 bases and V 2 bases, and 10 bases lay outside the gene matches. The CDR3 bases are TGTGCCAGCAGCTTACAACCGGGACAGGGTACCGATGAGCAGTTCTTC. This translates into CASSLQPGQGTDEQFF.